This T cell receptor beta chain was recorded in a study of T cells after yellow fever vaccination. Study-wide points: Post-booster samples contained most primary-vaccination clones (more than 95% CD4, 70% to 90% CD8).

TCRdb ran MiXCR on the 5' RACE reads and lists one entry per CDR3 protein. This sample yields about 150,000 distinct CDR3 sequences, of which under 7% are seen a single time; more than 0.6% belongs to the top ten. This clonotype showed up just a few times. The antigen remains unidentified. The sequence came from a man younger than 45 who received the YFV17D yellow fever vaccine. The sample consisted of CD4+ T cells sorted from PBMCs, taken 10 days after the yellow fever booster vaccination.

The CDR3 coding sequence is TGTGCCAGCAGTGGAGTTTTGGGGACTGAAGCTTTCTTT. Protein sequence: CASSGVLGTEAFF. The rearrangement links TRBV25-1 to TRBJ1-1; no reliable D call. Germline V lookup: CDR1 MGHDK, CDR2 SYGVNS. This CDR3 has 13 amino acids. The germline V and J ends were trimmed by 4 bases and 5 bases, with 11 bases remaining between them.